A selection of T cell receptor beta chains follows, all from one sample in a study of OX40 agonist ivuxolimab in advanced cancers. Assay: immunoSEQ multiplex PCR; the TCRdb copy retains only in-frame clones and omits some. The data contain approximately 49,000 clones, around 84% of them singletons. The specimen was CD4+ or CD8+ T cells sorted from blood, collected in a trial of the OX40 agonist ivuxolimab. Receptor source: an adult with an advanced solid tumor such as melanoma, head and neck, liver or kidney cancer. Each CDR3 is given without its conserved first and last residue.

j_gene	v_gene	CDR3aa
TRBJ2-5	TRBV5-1	ASSLGYQETQY
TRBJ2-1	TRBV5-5	ASSLGLAGAHEQF
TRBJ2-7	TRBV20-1	SAREIPSD
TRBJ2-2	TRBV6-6	ASSYLGSNTGELF
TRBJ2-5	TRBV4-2	ASSQELAGGPTKETQY
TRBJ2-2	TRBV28	ASSPQGAGTGELF
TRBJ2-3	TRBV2	ASSDMRGTDTQY
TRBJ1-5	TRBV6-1	ASSKGQHSNQPQH
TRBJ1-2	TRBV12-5	ASATLWPTVSYT
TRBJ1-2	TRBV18	ASSPRAENYGYT
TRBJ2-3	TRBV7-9	ASSFRREGSDTQY